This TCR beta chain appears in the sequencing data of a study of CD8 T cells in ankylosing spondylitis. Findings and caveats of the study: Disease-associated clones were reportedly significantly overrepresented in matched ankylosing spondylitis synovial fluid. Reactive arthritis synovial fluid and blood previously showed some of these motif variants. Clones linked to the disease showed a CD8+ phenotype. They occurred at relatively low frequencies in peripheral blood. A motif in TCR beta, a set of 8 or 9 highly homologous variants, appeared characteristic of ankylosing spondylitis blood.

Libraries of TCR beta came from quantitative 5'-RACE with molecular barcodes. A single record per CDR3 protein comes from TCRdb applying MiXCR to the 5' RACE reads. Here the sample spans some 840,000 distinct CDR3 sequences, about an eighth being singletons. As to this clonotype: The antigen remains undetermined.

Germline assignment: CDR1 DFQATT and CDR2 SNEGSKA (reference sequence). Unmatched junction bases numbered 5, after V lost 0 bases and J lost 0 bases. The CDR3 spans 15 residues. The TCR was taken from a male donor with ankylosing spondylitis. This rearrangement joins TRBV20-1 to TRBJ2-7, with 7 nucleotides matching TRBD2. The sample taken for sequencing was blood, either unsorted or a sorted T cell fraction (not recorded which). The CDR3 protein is CSARDPRLASYEQYF. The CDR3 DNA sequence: TGCAGTGCTAGAGACCCCAGACTAGCCTCCTACGAGCAGTACTTC.